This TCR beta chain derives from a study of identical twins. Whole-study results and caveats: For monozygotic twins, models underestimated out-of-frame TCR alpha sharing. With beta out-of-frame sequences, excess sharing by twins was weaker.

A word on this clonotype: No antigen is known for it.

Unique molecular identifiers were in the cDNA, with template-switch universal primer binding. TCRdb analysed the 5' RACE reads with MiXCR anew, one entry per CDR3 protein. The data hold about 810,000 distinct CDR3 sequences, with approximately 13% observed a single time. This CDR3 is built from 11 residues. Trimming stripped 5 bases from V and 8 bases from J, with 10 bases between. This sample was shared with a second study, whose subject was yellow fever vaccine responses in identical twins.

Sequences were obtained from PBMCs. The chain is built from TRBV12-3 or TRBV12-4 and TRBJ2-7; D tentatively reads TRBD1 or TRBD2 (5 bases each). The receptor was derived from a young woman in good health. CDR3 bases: TGTGCCAGCAGTGCAACGGGGCAGCAGTACTTC. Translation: CASSATGQQYF.